Below are 8 T cell receptor beta chains sequenced from a single sample in a study of cytomegalovirus exposure and HLA in healthy donors. Primers for the PCR totalled 60 Vbeta and 13 Jbeta. Measured with immunoSEQ multiplex PCR; TCRdb has only the in-frame clones, and not every one. The repertoire holds approximately 180,000 clones, with around 83% as singletons. Source material: PBMCs. The receptors were gathered from a woman aged 18-35 years in good health and CMV-seronegative.

The rearrangement joins TRBV6-4 to TRBJ2-1; 9 bases match TRBD2. The CDR3 contains 16 residues. The V segment lost 6 bases and the J segment 8 bases; nucleotides outside the gene matches: 14. Germline CDR1 reads MRHNA; CDR2 reads SNTAGT. CDR3 residues: CASRVHGSGRGHEQFF. CDR3 in DNA: TGTGCCAGCAGAGTCCATGGTAGCGGGAGAGGTCATGAGCAGTTCTTC.

This rearrangement joins TRBV27 to TRBJ2-6; TRBD1 aligns across 11 bases. CDR3 length equals 19 residues. The germline CDR1 and CDR2 sequences are MNHEY and SMNVEV (reference sequence). V trimming: 0 bases; J trimming: 0 bases; junction bases outside the gene matches: 4. The DNA of the CDR3 is TGTGCCAGCAGTTTATCCCCCGGGACAGGGGGCTCTGGGGCCAACGTCCTGACTTTC. Amino acid sequence: CASSLSPGTGGSGANVLTF.

The V call is TRBV28, the J call TRBJ1-2; the match to TRBD1 covers 8 bases. CDR1 MDHEN and CDR2 SYDVKM come from the germline V gene. The CDR3 length is 16 residues. V lost 6 bases, J lost 5 bases, and 14 bases stayed unmatched. CDR3 region: CASSPRGVRTGYGYTF. CDR3 bases: TGTGCCAGCAGCCCAAGGGGAGTCAGGACAGGGTATGGCTACACCTTC.

This sequence joins TRBV18 and TRBJ2-3; the D is unclear. The CDR3 has 18 amino acids. V was pared by 0 bases and J by 2 bases, with 18 bases between. Germline values: CDR1 KGHSH, CDR2 LQKENI. CDR3 amino acids: CASSPPRGRRFDTDTQYF. The CDR3 DNA reads TGTGCCAGCTCACCACCCAGAGGCCGGCGGTTTGACACAGATACGCAGTATTTT.

The chain couples TRBV19 to TRBJ1-2; D ambiguous. Trimming removed 8 bases at V and 3 bases at J, with 7 bases between. Germline V gene data show CDR1 as LNHDA and CDR2 as SQIVND (reference sequence). This CDR3 contains 11 residues. In DNA, the CDR3 is TGTGCCAGTTGGCAGGACTATGGCTACACCTTC. This gives the protein CASWQDYGYTF.

V is TRBV28 and J is TRBJ2-7; no clear D. The germline V gene has CDR1 MDHEN and CDR2 SYDVKM. The germline V and J ends were trimmed by 7 bases and 0 bases, with 25 bases remaining between them. The length of the CDR3 is 18 residues. The CDR3: CASTSFPRRLLTSYEQYF. As DNA, the CDR3 is TGTGCCAGCACATCTTTTCCCAGGCGATTGTTAACCTCCTACGAGCAGTACTTC.

J is TRBJ2-1 and V is TRBV30, with 14 bases identical to TRBD2. This CDR3 region has 14 residues. Per the germline V gene, CDR1 is GTSNPN and CDR2 is SVGIG (reference sequence). With V trimmed by 0 bases and J by 12 bases, 4 bases remained unmatched. The CDR3 region has the DNA TGTGCCTGGAGTGTGACTAGCGGGAGGGAAACGCAGTTCTTC. Its translation: CAWSVTSGRETQFF.

The chain recombines TRBV27 with TRBJ2-3, with TRBD1 matching 7 bases. Trimming removed 5 bases from V and 2 bases from J; junction bases left unmatched: 4. Germline CDR1 is MNHEY and CDR2 is SMNVEV (reference sequence). The CDR3 loop spans 14 amino acids. The CDR3, as DNA: TGTGCCAGCAGTCCAGGGACAGCCACAGATACGCAGTATTTT. This codes for CASSPGTATDTQYF.